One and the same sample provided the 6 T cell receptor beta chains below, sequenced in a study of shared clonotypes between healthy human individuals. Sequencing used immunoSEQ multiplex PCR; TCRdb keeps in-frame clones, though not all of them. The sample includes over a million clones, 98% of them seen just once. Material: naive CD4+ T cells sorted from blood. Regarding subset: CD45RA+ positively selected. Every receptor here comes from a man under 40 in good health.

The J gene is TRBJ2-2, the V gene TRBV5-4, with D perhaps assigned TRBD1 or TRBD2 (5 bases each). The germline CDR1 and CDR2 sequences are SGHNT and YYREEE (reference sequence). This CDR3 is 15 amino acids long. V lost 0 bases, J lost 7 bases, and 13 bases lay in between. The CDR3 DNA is TGTGCCAGCAGCTTGGCCGGACTGGGGGTCGGGGAGCTGTTTTTT. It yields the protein CASSLAGLGVGELFF.

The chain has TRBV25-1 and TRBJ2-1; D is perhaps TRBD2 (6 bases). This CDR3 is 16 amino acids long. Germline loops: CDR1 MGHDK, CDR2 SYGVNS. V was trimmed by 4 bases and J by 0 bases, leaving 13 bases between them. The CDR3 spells CASSVRGSGSYNEQFF. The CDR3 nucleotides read TGTGCCAGCAGTGTTCGCGGTAGCGGCTCCTACAATGAGCAGTTCTTC. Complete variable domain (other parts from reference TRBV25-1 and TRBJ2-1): EADIYQTPRYLVIGTGKKITLECSQTMGHDKMYWYQQDPGMELHLIHYSYGVNSTEKGDLSSESTVSRIRTEHFPLTLESARPSHTSQYLCASSVRGSGSYNEQFFGPGTRLTVL.

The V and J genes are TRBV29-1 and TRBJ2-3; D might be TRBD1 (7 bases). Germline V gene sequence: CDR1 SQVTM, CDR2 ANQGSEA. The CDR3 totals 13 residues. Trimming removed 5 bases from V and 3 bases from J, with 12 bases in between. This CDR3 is CSVPRGVTDTQYF. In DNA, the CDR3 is TGCAGCGTTCCCAGGGGGGTGACAGATACGCAGTATTTT.

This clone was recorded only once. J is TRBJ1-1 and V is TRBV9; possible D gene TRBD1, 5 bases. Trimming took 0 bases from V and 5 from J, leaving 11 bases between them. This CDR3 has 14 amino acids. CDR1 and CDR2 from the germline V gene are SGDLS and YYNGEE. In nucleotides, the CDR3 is TGTGCCAGCAGCGTAGCGGCCGAGGGGACTGAAGCTTTCTTT. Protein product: CASSVAAEGTEAFF.

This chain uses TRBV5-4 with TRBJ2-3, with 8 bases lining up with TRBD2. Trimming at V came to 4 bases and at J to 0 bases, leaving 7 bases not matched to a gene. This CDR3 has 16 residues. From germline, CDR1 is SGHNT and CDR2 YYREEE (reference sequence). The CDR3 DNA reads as TGTGCCAGCAGCCAAGGACTAGCTCTCAGCACAGATACGCAGTATTTT. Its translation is CASSQGLALSTDTQYF.

The CDR3 bases are TGTGCCAGCAGCCAATTACTAGCGGACTACGAGCAGTACTTC. Protein sequence: CASSQLLADYEQYF. The chain recombines TRBV11-2 with TRBJ2-7; 8 nucleotides align to TRBD2. The CDR3 contains 14 residues. V shed 5 bases and J 3 bases; nucleotides not matched to a gene: 6. The germline V gene encodes CDR1 SGHAT and CDR2 FQNNGV.